The source of this T cell receptor (beta chain) is a study of PD-1 blockade in classical Hodgkin lymphoma. This clone has only one observation. Its antigen remains unknown. Per the germline V gene, CDR1 is SNHLY and CDR2 is FYNNEI. Trimming left V 7 bases short and J 1 base short, with 10 bases between. CDR3 length equals 13 residues. Exposure to brentuximab vedotin varied, and each patient had relapsed following autologous stem cell transplantation. TCRdb's table, derived via immunoSEQ multiplex PCR, lists solely in-frame clones and lacks some. There are 46,000 or so clones in the sample; 80% occur only once, and approximately 20% lies in the top ten. General study results and limits: Newly diagnosed patients had baseline TCR diversity that was reportedly lower than that of healthy donors. Baseline diversity was lower in partial responders and progressors than complete responders. Patients starting nivolumab under 1 year after ASCT were excluded. The drivers behind the repertoire differences, possibly disease activity or prior therapy, remain undefined.

The TCR sequence derives from a human donor with classical Hodgkin lymphoma. J is TRBJ2-5 and V is TRBV2; tentative D call: TRBD1 (5 bases). The material was peripheral blood mononuclear cells (PBMCs), obtained before the second cycle of nivolumab. CDR3 residues: CASTKTVQETQYF. In DNA, the CDR3 is TGTGCCAGCACAAAGACAGTCCAAGAGACCCAGTACTTC.